Below, 26 T cell receptor beta chains from the same sample are listed, as sequenced in a study of identical twins. TCRdb passed the 5' RACE reads through MiXCR, listing each CDR3 protein once. This sample yields a few hundred thousand distinct CDR3 sequences, of which just under 9.5% are seen a single time; approximately 7% belongs to the top ten. The same sample was also studied in work on yellow fever vaccine responses in identical twins.

Source material: CD8+ T cells sorted from blood. Receptor source: a woman between 18 and 29 years old in good health.

This clonotype has only a few counts. V and J are TRBV24-1 and TRBJ2-3; D is perhaps TRBD1 (6 bases). Germline V gives CDR1 KGHDR, CDR2 SFDVKD. The V gene lost 7 bases and the J gene lost 2 bases, with 12 bases spanning the gap. The CDR3 totals 14 residues. CDR3 sequence (DNA): TGTGCCACCAGGCACAGGGAAGTCACAGATACGCAGTATTTT. Its protein is CATRHREVTDTQYF.

This clonotype came up many times. The J gene is TRBJ2-1, the V gene TRBV19; no definite D call. The germline gives CDR1 LNHDA, CDR2 SQIVND (reference sequence). Deletions cut 2 bases from V and 5 bases from J, with 1 base between. CDR3 size: 11 residues. CDR3 residues: CASSIHNEQFF. As DNA, the CDR3 is TGTGCCAGTAGTATACACAATGAGCAGTTCTTC.

Points on this clonotype: One junction end does not reproduce the germline sequence, and a read error may be involved. This chain links TRBV7-8 with TRBJ2-1, with 10 bases that match TRBD1. The V gene's germline CDR1 is SGHVS and CDR2 FQNEAQ. This CDR3 is 11 amino acids long. The CDR3 DNA reads TGTGCCAGCAGCGCCACGGGACAGGGGATCTTC. The encoded protein is CASSATGQGIF.

This clonotype was counted between two and nine times. This chain uses TRBV6-1 with TRBJ2-7; TRBD1 aligns across 10 bases. V dropped 6 bases and J dropped 2; count of bases not matched to a gene: 7. The CDR3 runs 15 residues. Germline V gene data show CDR1 as MNHNS and CDR2 as SASEGT. The CDR3 is CASSSGTGVPYEQYF. CDR3 bases: TGTGCCAGCAGCTCCGGGACAGGGGTTCCCTACGAGCAGTACTTC.

V gene TRBV11-2 combines with J gene TRBJ2-3, with D perhaps TRBD1 (7 bases). This CDR3 is built from 13 residues. Germline CDR1 SGHAT, CDR2 FQNNGV. Trimming stripped 8 bases from V and 5 bases from J, with 14 bases between. CDR3 nucleotide sequence: TGTGCCAGCGGGAGGACAGGCAGAGATACGCAGTATTTT. This codes for CASGRTGRDTQYF.

V gene TRBV20-1 combines with J gene TRBJ1-2, with D possibly matching TRBD1 (5 bases). The ends were cut back, 2 bases at V and 1 base at J, with 17 bases in the middle. Per the germline V gene, CDR1 is DFQATT and CDR2 is SNEGSKA (reference sequence). CDR3 size: 16 residues. CDR3 coding DNA: TGCAGTGCTAGATCCCTGCTGGGGGATCTTAACTATGGCTACACCTTC. Translated, it gives CSARSLLGDLNYGYTF.

The J gene is TRBJ2-7, the V gene TRBV6-2 or TRBV6-3; D is perhaps TRBD1 (8 bases). CDR1 and CDR2 (germline): MNHEY, SVGEGT. V lost 3 bases, J lost 0 bases, and 21 bases lay in between. The CDR3 totals 18 residues. CDR3 coding DNA: TGTGCCAGCAGTTATGGGGGGGAAGGACAGGGATTCTCCTACGAGCAGTACTTC. This sequence encodes CASSYGGEGQGFSYEQYF.

This chain joins TRBV20-1 and TRBJ2-2, with 9 bases identical to TRBD2. CDR1 is DFQATT, CDR2 SNEGSKA, per germline (reference sequence). The V gene end was trimmed by 7 bases and the J gene end by 1 base; junction bases not matched to a gene: 7. The CDR3 consists of 15 residues. Written as DNA, the CDR3 is TGCAGTGTTGACGGCGGGGGGGAGAACACCGGGGAGCTGTTTTTT. Protein product: CSVDGGGENTGELFF.

At least ten counts were recorded for this clonotype. The chain is built from TRBV9 and TRBJ1-5; weak D call: TRBD1 (5 bases). The germline gives CDR1 SGDLS, CDR2 YYNGEE. The CDR3 is made up of 15 amino acids. The germline V and J ends were trimmed by 3 bases and 3 bases, with 13 bases remaining between them. For the CDR3, the DNA is TGTGCCAGCAGCGCCGGGGGGGGTCTCAATCAGCCCCAGCATTTT. This gives the protein CASSAGGGLNQPQHF.

In its sample, this clonotype was seen many times. The chain carries TRBV20-1 and TRBJ1-5; D ambiguous. The germline CDR1 and CDR2 sequences are DFQATT and SNEGSKA (reference sequence). V dropped 1 base and J dropped 0 bases, with 10 bases sitting between them. The CDR3 is 15 amino acids. This CDR3 is CSARVSLNSNQPQHF. DNA of the CDR3: TGCAGTGCTAGAGTTAGCCTAAATAGCAATCAGCCCCAGCATTTT.

The chain employs TRBV27 and TRBJ2-7; D is undetermined. The germline CDR1 and CDR2 sequences are MNHEY and SMNVEV (reference sequence). The ends were cut back, 3 bases at V and 5 bases at J, with 11 bases in the middle. CDR3 length: 13 residues. CDR3 loop: CASSFRSPDEQYF. Written as DNA, the CDR3 is TGTGCCAGCAGTTTTCGATCCCCGGACGAGCAGTACTTC.

The chain combines TRBV29-1 with TRBJ2-3; 9 nucleotides line up with TRBD2. CDR1 and CDR2 from the germline V gene are SQVTM and ANQGSEA. Germline trimming cut 3 bases from V and 4 bases from J; bases unmatched to any gene: 5. CDR3 length: 14 residues. CDR3 in DNA: TGCAGCGTTGAGACAGGACTAGCGTCAGATACGCAGTATTTT. It translates to CSVETGLASDTQYF.

This clonotype was observed many times. V usage is TRBV15 and J usage is TRBJ2-7; D is unclear. Trimming took 0 bases from V and 2 from J, leaving 8 bases between them. Germline loops: CDR1 LNHNV, CDR2 YYDKDF (reference sequence). The CDR3 has 14 residues. The CDR3 reads CATSRDPRTYEQYF. Written as DNA, the CDR3 is TGTGCCACCAGCAGAGACCCAAGGACCTACGAGCAGTACTTC.

This clonotype was counted many times. The chain recombines TRBV27 with TRBJ2-2, with TRBD1 identical over 8 bases. CDR1 is MNHEY and CDR2 is SMNVEV in the germline V gene (reference sequence). The junction had 8 bases not matched to a gene; V was cut back by 5 bases and J by 6 bases. This CDR3 region has 15 residues. The CDR3 DNA is TGTGCCAGCAGTCTCTCTTACAGGGGGGCCGGGGAGCTGTTTTTT. It specifies CASSLSYRGAGELFF.

This clonotype appeared a few times. J is TRBJ2-1 and V is TRBV12-3 or TRBV12-4; 8 nucleotides match TRBD2. The length of the CDR3 is 15 residues. The V and J ends lost 5 bases and 2 bases, in that order; junction bases with no gene match: 5. CDR3 sequence: CASSTSGRTYNEQFF. CDR3 nucleotide sequence: TGTGCCAGCAGTACCAGCGGGAGAACCTACAATGAGCAGTTCTTC.

This clonotype showed up many times. This chain links TRBV27 with TRBJ2-7; D call uncertain. This CDR3 contains 13 residues. Germline CDR1 is MNHEY and CDR2 is SMNVEV (reference sequence). Trimming shortened V by 3 bases and J by 1 base, and 7 bases separated the two germline ends. CDR3 DNA: TGTGCCAGCAGTTTCGCGGATTCCTACGAGCAGTACTTC. It translates to CASSFADSYEQYF.

Comment on this clonotype: Since a much larger clone is just one base distant, this may be a read error. The chain employs TRBV7-2 and TRBJ2-1; D unresolved. The CDR3 covers 14 residues. Germline lookup yields CDR1 SGHTA and CDR2 FQGNSA. DNA of the CDR3: TGTGCCAGCAGCTTAGTGGCCAACTACAATGAGCTGTTCTTC. Amino acid sequence: CASSLVANYNELFF.

The CDR3 nucleotides are TGTGCCAGCAGCCCCCTGGGCACAGGCGCTACCCTAGATACGCAGTATTTT. It codes for CASSPLGTGATLDTQYF. The rearrangement joins TRBV5-6 to TRBJ2-3, with D perhaps TRBD1 (5 bases). Trimming cost V 4 bases and J 5 bases, with 23 bases left between them. Germline CDR1 SGHDT, CDR2 YYEEEE. The length of the CDR3 is 17 residues.

This clonotype was counted at least ten times. The chain couples TRBV28 to TRBJ2-1, with D hard to call. CDR1 is MDHEN and CDR2 is SYDVKM in the germline V gene. CDR3 length equals 15 residues. Trimming removed 8 bases from V and 4 bases from J, with 18 bases in between. CDR3 sequence (DNA): TGTGCCAGCGAGGACGAGGACGGCATTTACAATGAGCAGTTCTTC. This encodes CASEDEDGIYNEQFF. Complete variable domain (other parts from reference TRBV28 and TRBJ2-1): DVKVTQSSRYLVKRTGEKVFLECVQDMDHENMFWYRQDPGLGLRLIYFSYDVKMKEKGDIPEGYSVSREKKERFSLILESASTNQTSMYLCASEDEDGIYNEQFFGPGTRLTVL.

This clonotype was seen more than once but under ten times. The rearrangement joins TRBV7-2 to TRBJ2-7; D not certain. This CDR3 is built from 14 residues. V was cut by 1 base and J by 4 bases, with 11 bases left in between. Per germline, CDR1 SGHTA and CDR2 FQGNSA. This CDR3 is CASSLGLGIYEQYF. CDR3 in DNA: TGTGCCAGCAGCTTAGGGTTGGGGATTTACGAGCAGTACTTC. Variable domain in full (rest from reference TRBV7-2 and TRBJ2-7): GAGVSQSPSNKVTEKGKDVELRCDPISGHTALYWYRQSLGQGLEFLIYFQGNSAPDKSGLPSDRFSAERTGGSVSTLTIQRTQQEDSAVYLCASSLGLGIYEQYFGPGTRLTVT.

V usage is TRBV6-5 and J usage is TRBJ2-2, with 10 bases matching TRBD2. The CDR3 covers 16 residues. With V trimmed by 0 bases and J by 6 bases, 4 bases remained unmatched. Per the germline V gene, CDR1 is MNHEY and CDR2 is SVGAGI. CDR3 nucleotide sequence: TGTGCCAGCAGTTACTCCAGCGGGGGGGCCCCCGGGGAGCTGTTTTTT. It yields the protein CASSYSSGGAPGELFF.

This clonotype has ten or more counts. The gene calls are TRBV7-9 and TRBJ2-1; 10 nucleotides line up with TRBD1. With 5 bases clipped from V and 4 bases from J, the junction kept 8 bases outside the gene matches. Per the germline V gene, CDR1 is SEHNR and CDR2 is FQNEAQ (reference sequence). This CDR3 region has 16 residues. This CDR3 reads CASSIGQGGTYNEQFF. The CDR3 nucleotides are TGTGCCAGCAGCATAGGACAGGGGGGGACTTACAATGAGCAGTTCTTC.

This clonotype was counted ten times or more. The genes are TRBV29-1 and TRBJ2-3; 11 nucleotides align to TRBD2. The CDR3 contains 14 residues. V dropped 6 bases and J dropped 5; count of bases not matched to a gene: 7. CDR1 is SQVTM, CDR2 ANQGSEA, per germline. The CDR3 nucleotides read TGCAGCGTAGCTACTAGCGGGAGTCAAGATACGCAGTATTTT. Encoded protein: CSVATSGSQDTQYF.

Many counts were recorded for this clonotype. This chain uses TRBV25-1 with TRBJ2-7; D gene uncertain. CDR1 and CDR2 from the germline V gene are MGHDK and SYGVNS. V was shortened by 8 bases and J by 3 bases, with 11 bases between the two germline ends. The CDR3 contains 12 residues. In DNA, the CDR3 is TGTGCCAGCGGCCAGTCTTACTACGAGCAGTACTTC. It specifies CASGQSYYEQYF.

This chain connects TRBV6-5 to TRBJ1-1; D call uncertain. The germline V gene encodes CDR1 MNHEY and CDR2 SVGAGI. The CDR3 spans 16 residues. Trimming left V 1 base short and J 3 bases short, with 15 bases between. CDR3: CASSYYTRAEHTEAFF. The CDR3 DNA is TGTGCCAGCAGTTACTATACCCGCGCAGAGCACACTGAAGCTTTCTTT.

This clonotype was seen a few times. The chain combines TRBV28 with TRBJ2-7; no clear D gene. Trimming removed 2 bases at V and 7 bases at J, with 9 bases between. Germline assignment: CDR1 MDHEN and CDR2 SYDVKM. The CDR3 covers 12 residues. DNA for the CDR3: TGTGCCAGCAGTTTAGGGCAGACAGAGCAGTACTTC. Amino acids: CASSLGQTEQYF.